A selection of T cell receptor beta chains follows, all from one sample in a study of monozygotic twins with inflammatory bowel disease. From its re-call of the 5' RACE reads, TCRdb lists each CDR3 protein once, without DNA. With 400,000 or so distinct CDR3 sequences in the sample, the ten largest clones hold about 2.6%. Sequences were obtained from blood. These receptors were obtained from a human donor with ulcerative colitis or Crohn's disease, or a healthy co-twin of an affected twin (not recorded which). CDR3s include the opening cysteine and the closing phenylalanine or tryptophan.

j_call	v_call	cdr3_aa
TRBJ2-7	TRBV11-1	CASSLGVAGNEQYF
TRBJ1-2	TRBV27	CASSSTGRYGYTF
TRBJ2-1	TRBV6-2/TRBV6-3	CASSYSPAGEQFF
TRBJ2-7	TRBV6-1	CASRGTTAVYEQYF
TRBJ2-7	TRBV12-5	CASGTGATLYEQYF
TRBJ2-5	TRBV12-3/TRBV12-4	CASSRQLQGETQYF
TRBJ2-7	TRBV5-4	CASSLISGSYEQYF
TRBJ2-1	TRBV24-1	CATSQGDGHEQFF
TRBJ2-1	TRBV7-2	CASSLRIGAYNEQFF
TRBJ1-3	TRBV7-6	CASSLTGQSSGNTIYF
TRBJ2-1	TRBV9	CASSVVAGGRNEQFF
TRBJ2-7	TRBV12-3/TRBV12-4	CASSPGPGDEQYF
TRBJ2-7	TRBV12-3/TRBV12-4	CASSGTSGSSEQYF
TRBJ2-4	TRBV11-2	CASSLEGQGGVAKNIQYF
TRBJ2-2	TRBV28	CASSPLADHTGELFF
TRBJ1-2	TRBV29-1	CSVAPGTRNIRGAGYGYTF
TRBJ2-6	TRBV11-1	CASSSLSGGKSSGANVLTF
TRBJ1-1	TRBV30	CAWSVGGPAEAFF
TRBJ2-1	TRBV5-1	CASSLAGGLSSYNEQFF
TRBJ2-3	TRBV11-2	CASSLIAGLADTQYF
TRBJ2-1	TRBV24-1	CATRDFYNEQFF